Below are 24 T cell receptor beta chains sequenced from a single sample in a study of CXCR3-negative and CXCR3-positive naive CD8 T cells. The study made its TRB cDNA libraries by 5' RACE, adding UMI labels. One entry per CDR3 protein, without DNA, is what TCRdb gives after re-calling the 5' RACE reads. Its table records 100,000 to 150,000 distinct CDR3 sequences. Sequencing input: naive CXCR3- CD8+ T cells from blood. Subset reported: CD45RO-CCR7+CD27+CD95- naive CD8+ T cells lacking CXCR3 (TNR3-). The receptors stem from a human donor in good health. Some clones in this sample may be carry-over from other donors' samples.

V is TRBV5-5 and J is TRBJ1-6; checking the TCRdb D call of TRBD1 is not possible without DNA. This CDR3 spans 16 amino acids. Germline loops: CDR1 SGHKS, CDR2 YYEKEE (reference sequence). CDR3 amino acids: CASSLGDRPNNSPLHF.

This chain uses TRBV7-9 with TRBJ2-1; TCRdb's D call, TRBD2, is unchecked because there is no DNA. CDR3 size: 15 residues. Germline V gene lookup returns CDR1 SEHNR and CDR2 FQNEAQ (reference sequence). CDR3 loop: CASTTRPSGRDEQFF.

The chain couples TRBV29-1 to TRBJ2-7; TCRdb indicates TRBD1, and absent DNA this call remains unverified. Germline-derived CDR1 and CDR2 are SQVTM and ANQGSEA. CDR3 size: 14 residues. This CDR3 is CSVEGGDRAYEQYF.

This rearrangement joins TRBV5-6 to TRBJ1-5. This CDR3 has 14 residues. Germline lookup yields CDR1 SGHDT and CDR2 YYEEEE. The CDR3 sequence: CASSLGSYNQPQHF.

The chain couples TRBV9 to TRBJ2-5; TCRdb lists TRBD2, though no DNA is available to test this call. Per the germline V gene, CDR1 is SGDLS and CDR2 is YYNGEE. CDR3 length: 14 amino acids. The CDR3 loop is CASSEGGPGETQYF.

The rearrangement links TRBV29-1 to TRBJ1-1. CDR3 size: 14 residues. Germline V CDR1 and CDR2: SQVTM, ANQGSEA. CDR3 amino acids: CSVESRLPYTEAFF.

The V call is TRBV12-3 or TRBV12-4, the J call TRBJ2-5; TCRdb's D call, TRBD1, is unchecked because there is no DNA. The CDR3 is 12 amino acids. The CDR3 region is CASRGGGETQYF.

The chain joins TRBV14 to TRBJ2-1. The CDR3 spans 14 residues. Per the germline V gene, CDR1 is SGHDN and CDR2 is FVKESK. The CDR3 protein is CASSRTQIVNEQFF.

CDR3 amino acids: CASSPPGQDTNYGYTF. The rearrangement uses TRBV12-3 or TRBV12-4 and TRBJ1-2; TCRdb's D gene call, TRBD1, goes unchecked for lack of DNA. This CDR3 has 16 residues.

This chain uses TRBV7-9 with TRBJ1-2; there is no DNA to check the TCRdb D call of TRBD1. This CDR3 has 16 amino acids. Germline CDR1 reads SEHNR; CDR2 reads FQNEAQ (reference sequence). The CDR3 is CASSSSRDRGVNGYTF. The full variable domain, with the rest looked up from reference TRBV7-9 and TRBJ1-2, is DTGVSQNPRHKITKRGQNVTFRCDPISEHNRLYWYRQTLGQGPEFLTYFQNEAQLEKSRLLSDRFSAERPKGSFSTLEIQRTEQGDSAMYLCASSSSRDRGVNGYTFGSGTRLTVV.

J is TRBJ2-3 and V is TRBV29-1. The CDR3 runs to 11 residues. Germline V gene sequence: CDR1 SQVTM, CDR2 ANQGSEA. CDR3 loop: CSVIITDTQYF.

The rearrangement joins TRBV6-2 or TRBV6-3 to TRBJ2-7. Per germline, CDR1 MNHEY and CDR2 SVGEGT. The CDR3 extends over 15 amino acids. CDR3 in amino acids: CASSYSRVTSHEQYF.

The chain has TRBV18 and TRBJ2-5; the D call of TRBD2 rests on TCRdb alone, since no DNA is present to check it. Germline-derived CDR1 and CDR2 are KGHSH and LQKENI. CDR3 length: 15 residues. CDR3 region: CASSPDSGNQETQYF. Using reference TRBV18 and TRBJ2-5 for the parts outside the CDR3, the full variable domain is NAGVMQNPRHLVRRRGQEARLRCSPMKGHSHVYWYRQLPEEGLKFMVYLQKENIIDESGMPKERFSAEFPKEGPSILRIQQVVRGDSAAYFCASSPDSGNQETQYFGPGTRLLVL.

The gene calls are TRBV28 and TRBJ2-7. CDR1 and CDR2 from the germline V gene are MDHEN and SYDVKM. The CDR3 totals 13 residues. CDR3 sequence: CASLARGSYEQYF.

The CDR3 is CASSLALGQNNEQFF. The rearrangement joins TRBV7-9 to TRBJ2-1; as DNA is missing, the TRBD1 call by TCRdb cannot be tested. In germline, CDR1 is SEHNR, CDR2 FQNEAQ (reference sequence). The length of the CDR3 is 15 residues. The whole variable domain, remainder taken from reference TRBV7-9 and TRBJ2-1, is DTGVSQNPRHKITKRGQNVTFRCDPISEHNRLYWYRQTLGQGPEFLTYFQNEAQLEKSRLLSDRFSAERPKGSFSTLEIQRTEQGDSAMYLCASSLALGQNNEQFFGPGTRLTVL.

This rearrangement joins TRBV20-1 to TRBJ2-1; TCRdb reports TRBD2, a call that lacks DNA to check it against. Germline lookup yields CDR1 DFQATT and CDR2 SNEGSKA (reference sequence). The CDR3 contains 19 residues. This chain's CDR3 is CSANPGGTTLTPVYNEQFF.

The V call is TRBV28, the J call TRBJ1-1; TCRdb outputs TRBD1, but without DNA this stays unchecked. The CDR3 is 15 amino acids. Germline lookup yields CDR1 MDHEN and CDR2 SYDVKM. The CDR3 region is CASSPGQGLGTEAFF.

The chain couples TRBV29-1 to TRBJ2-1; there is no DNA to check the TCRdb D call of TRBD1. This CDR3 comprises 14 residues. CDR1 and CDR2 (germline): SQVTM, ANQGSEA. The CDR3 region is CSVAGQGTNNEQFF.

V usage is TRBV6-6 and J usage is TRBJ2-7; TCRdb picks TRBD1, but there is no DNA to check that call. The CDR3 totals 15 residues. CDR1 and CDR2 (germline): MNHNY, SVGAGI (reference sequence). The CDR3 loop is CASSPGQGAPFEQYF.

The chain employs TRBV12-3 or TRBV12-4 and TRBJ2-5; TCRdb's D gene call, TRBD1, goes unchecked for lack of DNA. The CDR3 length is 14 residues. The CDR3 protein is CASGRPGGGETQYF.

The chain has TRBV29-1 and TRBJ1-2; as DNA is missing, the TRBD1 call by TCRdb cannot be tested. The CDR3 sequence is 16 residues long. Germline values: CDR1 SQVTM, CDR2 ANQGSEA. CDR3 amino acids: CSVERGGLGSFYGYTF.

The genes are TRBV6-2 or TRBV6-3 and TRBJ1-4; TCRdb returns TRBD1, unconfirmable since there is no DNA. Germline V gene sequence: CDR1 MNHEY, CDR2 SVGEGT. The CDR3 totals 19 residues. CDR3 sequence reads: CASSLPGDLYETTNEKLFF.

This rearrangement joins TRBV7-2 to TRBJ2-3; TCRdb outputs TRBD1, but without DNA this stays unchecked. Germline V CDR1 and CDR2: SGHTA, FQGNSA. The CDR3 is 16 residues long. The CDR3 is CASSLAYGQSTDTQYF.

The chain employs TRBV4-3 and TRBJ1-5. This CDR3 has 15 amino acids. In germline, CDR1 is LGHNA, CDR2 YSLEER. CDR3 loop: CASSQDAGRNQPQHF.